This T cell receptor beta chain was identified during a study of blood T cell repertoires in COVID-19. Study summary: Italy, Spain and the United States were the sources of the convalescent and acute COVID-19 samples. PBMCs, B-cell-depleted T cells, or T cells were the source of the cDNA or gDNA that made up the material.

As handled by the study authors: Amplification from reference gene primers served as the basis for estimated nucleated cell counts. The method was immunoSEQ multiplex PCR; TCRdb's version includes in-frame clones alone and lacks a portion of them. That table is the source of V, J and clone size, and D and trimming were worked out from the DNA. Of roughly 120,000 clones in the sample, more than 70% were seen once. The germline gives CDR1 MNHEY, CDR2 SVGAGI. The CDR3 contains 14 residues. Trimming at V came to 6 bases and at J to 8 bases, leaving 7 bases not matched to a gene. The sample consisted of peripheral blood. This sequence joins TRBV6-5 and TRBJ2-1, with TRBD2 matching over 10 bases. This receptor was obtained from a human donor in a cohort sampled during active COVID-19. This CDR3 reads CASRSGRATYEQFF. The CDR3 DNA is TGTGCCAGCAGGAGCGGGAGGGCCACATATGAGCAGTTCTTC.